A single sample gave rise to the 13 T cell receptor beta chains below, sequenced in a study of cytomegalovirus exposure and HLA in healthy donors. Primers: 60 Vbeta forward and 13 Jbeta reverse. The repertoire was sequenced with immunoSEQ multiplex PCR; TCRdb's copy has only in-frame clones and lacks some. The data contain some 110,000 clones, about 81% of them singletons. The material sequenced was PBMCs. These receptors all stem from a woman in her thirties in good health and CMV-seronegative.

Details on this clone: At one end the junction does not follow the germline gene, possibly because of a read error. The CDR3 region has the DNA TGTGCTAGCAGCCTAGGGACAGGGCGGTCAGATACGCAGTATTTT. Its protein is CASSLGTGRSDTQYF. This rearrangement joins TRBV7-7 to TRBJ2-3; 9 positions match TRBD1. Germline CDR1 is SSHAT and CDR2 is FNYEAQ (reference sequence). The CDR3 contains 15 residues.

This clone was counted once. CDR3 sequence: CASTPGQGQALYGYTF. The CDR3 nucleotides read TGTGCCAGCACCCCGGGACAGGGGCAAGCTCTCTATGGCTACACCTTC. The chain uses TRBV2 and TRBJ1-2; 10 bases agree with TRBD1. The CDR3 consists of 16 residues. V lost 7 bases and J lost 4; bases outside the gene matches: 12. Germline CDR1 SNHLY, CDR2 FYNNEI.

This clone was picked up a small number of times. The chain carries TRBV5-1 and TRBJ2-1; 12 bases agree with TRBD2. This CDR3 is 14 amino acids long. CDR1 SGHRS and CDR2 YFSETQ come from the germline V gene. V lost 4 bases to trimming and J lost 8 bases; unmatched junction nucleotides: 4. CDR3 in amino acids: CASSPRLAGDEQFF. In DNA form, the CDR3 reads TGCGCCAGCAGCCCTCGACTAGCGGGGGATGAGCAGTTCTTC.

The gene calls are TRBV9 and TRBJ2-5, with TRBD2 identical over 14 bases. Germline CDR1 and CDR2: SGDLS and YYNGEE. J lost 4 bases, V lost 4 bases, and 6 bases had no gene match. The CDR3 is 16 residues long. The CDR3 DNA is TGTGCCAGCAGCCCCCGTGGACTAGCGGGGGGAGAGACCCAGTACTTC. Translated: CASSPRGLAGGETQYF.

The V call is TRBV19, the J call TRBJ1-2, with a possible D match to TRBD1 (6 bases). Germline lookup yields CDR1 LNHDA and CDR2 SQIVND (reference sequence). CDR3 length: 13 residues. Deletions cut 4 bases from V and 5 bases from J, with 11 bases between. The DNA for the CDR3 is TGTGCCAGTAGTAACAGGGAGGGGTATGGCTACACCTTC. Translating it yields CASSNREGYGYTF.

The chain combines TRBV28 with TRBJ2-7, with 11 bases identical to TRBD1. The J segment lost 7 bases and the V segment lost 4 bases, leaving 9 bases of the junction unmatched. The length of the CDR3 is 15 residues. CDR1 MDHEN and CDR2 SYDVKM come from the germline V gene. CDR3 sequence: CASSSTGQGAREQYF. The CDR3 nucleotides are TGTGCCAGCAGTTCTACAGGACAGGGGGCTCGAGAGCAGTACTTC.

The V gene is TRBV4-3, the J gene TRBJ2-1; D may be TRBD2 (5 bases). Trimming stripped 4 bases from V and 0 bases from J, with 13 bases between. Germline CDR1 and CDR2: LGHNA and YSLEER. The CDR3 sequence is 16 residues long. In DNA form, the CDR3 reads TGCGCCAGCAGCCCCCTCCTAGGGAGCTCCTACAATGAGCAGTTCTTC. This gives the protein CASSPLLGSSYNEQFF.

This chain joins TRBV25-1 and TRBJ2-1; unclear D gene. Trimming cost V 4 bases and J 3 bases, with 7 bases left between them. Germline CDR1 reads MGHDK; CDR2 reads SYGVNS. The CDR3 totals 13 residues. The CDR3 region has the DNA TGTGCCAGCAGTGCTGCGGTCTACAATGAGCAGTTCTTC. Translation: CASSAAVYNEQFF.

This chain joins TRBV5-4 and TRBJ2-7; a possible D gene is TRBD2 (5 bases). The germline V and J ends were trimmed by 3 bases and 3 bases, with 10 bases remaining between them. Per the germline V gene, CDR1 is SGHNT and CDR2 is YYREEE (reference sequence). The length of the CDR3 is 13 residues. The CDR3 here is CASSSDGVYEQYF. Here the CDR3 DNA reads TGTGCCAGCAGCTCGGACGGGGTCTACGAGCAGTACTTC.

The chain joins TRBV27 to TRBJ2-7; TRBD2 matches 10 bases. Germline assignment: CDR1 MNHEY and CDR2 SMNVEV (reference sequence). V gave up 1 base and J gave up 9 bases; unmatched junction bases: 12. This CDR3 region has 16 residues. The CDR3 is CASSLLSGRASYGQYF. CDR3 bases: TGTGCCAGCAGTTTATTAAGCGGGAGGGCTTCGTATGGGCAGTACTTC.

The V and J genes are TRBV30 and TRBJ1-5; maybe TRBD1 (6 bases). This CDR3 is built from 14 residues. Germline-derived CDR1 and CDR2 are GTSNPN and SVGIG (reference sequence). V gave up 2 bases and J gave up 0 bases, with 8 bases separating them. Written as DNA, the CDR3 is TGTGCCTGGAGTCGGACAGCTAGCAATCAGCCCCAGCATTTT. Protein: CAWSRTASNQPQHF.

J is TRBJ2-1 and V is TRBV29-1, with 9 positions matching TRBD1. Per germline, CDR1 SQVTM and CDR2 ANQGSEA. This CDR3 spans 13 amino acids. Losses at the gene ends were 7 bases for V and 3 bases for J; bases not matched to a gene: 4. This CDR3 is CSGDRGNYNEQFF. The CDR3 DNA follows: TGCAGCGGTGACAGGGGGAACTACAATGAGCAGTTCTTC.

The chain combines TRBV5-1 with TRBJ2-7, with TRBD2 as a possible D gene (7 bases). The CDR3 sequence is 15 residues long. Germline CDR1 SGHRS, CDR2 YFSETQ. Deletions cut 4 bases from V and 3 bases from J, with 17 bases between. The CDR3 is CASSLGPGGSYEQYF. The CDR3 bases are TGCGCCAGCAGCCTAGGCCCGGGGGGCAGCTACGAGCAGTACTTC.